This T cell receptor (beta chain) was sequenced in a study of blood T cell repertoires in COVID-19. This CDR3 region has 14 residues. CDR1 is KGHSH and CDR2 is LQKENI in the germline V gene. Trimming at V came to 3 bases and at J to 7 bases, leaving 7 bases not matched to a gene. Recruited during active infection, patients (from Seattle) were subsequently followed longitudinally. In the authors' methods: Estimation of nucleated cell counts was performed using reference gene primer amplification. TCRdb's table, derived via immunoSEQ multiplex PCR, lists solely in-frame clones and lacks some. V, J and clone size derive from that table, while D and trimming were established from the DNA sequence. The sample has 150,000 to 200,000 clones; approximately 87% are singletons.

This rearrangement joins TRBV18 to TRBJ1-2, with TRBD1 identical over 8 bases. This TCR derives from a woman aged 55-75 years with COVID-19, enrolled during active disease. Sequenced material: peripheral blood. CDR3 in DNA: TGTGCCAGCTCACCCCCCGCAGGGGGCGGTGGCTACACCTTC. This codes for CASSPPAGGGGYTF.